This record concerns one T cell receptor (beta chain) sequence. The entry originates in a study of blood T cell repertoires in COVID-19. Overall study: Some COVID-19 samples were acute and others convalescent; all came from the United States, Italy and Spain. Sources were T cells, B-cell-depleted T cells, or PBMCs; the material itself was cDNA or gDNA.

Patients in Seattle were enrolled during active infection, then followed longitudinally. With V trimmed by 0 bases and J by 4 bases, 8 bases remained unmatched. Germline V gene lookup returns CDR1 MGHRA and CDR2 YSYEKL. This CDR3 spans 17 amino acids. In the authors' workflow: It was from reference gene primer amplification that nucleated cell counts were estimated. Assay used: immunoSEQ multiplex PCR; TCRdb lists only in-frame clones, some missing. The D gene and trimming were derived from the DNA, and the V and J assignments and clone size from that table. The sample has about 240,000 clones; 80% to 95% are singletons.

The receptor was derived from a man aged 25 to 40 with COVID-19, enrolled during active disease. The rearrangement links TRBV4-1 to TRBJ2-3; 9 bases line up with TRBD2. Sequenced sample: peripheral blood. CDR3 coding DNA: TGCGCCAGCAGCCAAGATTTGGGGCGGGGGGGCGCAGATACGCAGTATTTT. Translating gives CASSQDLGRGGADTQYF.